This entry is about one TCR beta chain. Its recognized antigen is unknown. Base-call qualities are not available, and no considerably larger clone is one nucleotide away. The germline V gene yields SGHRS for CDR1 and YFSETQ for CDR2. The CDR3 covers 13 residues, taking in both the cysteine and the phenylalanine. The kept DNA is CDR3 alone, 39 bases in frame from the first base. V drops 2 bases and J drops 6 bases, leaving 12 bases in between. This sample was taken from a study of T cells in Graves' hyperthyroidism and ophthalmopathy (dated by TCRdb to the late 2010s). As for the study more broadly: To identify TCR V-J signatures that set the groups apart, the researchers used a discovery cohort of 95 to 100 patients, made up of 40 to 45 with Graves' ophthalmopathy and about 55 with stable Graves' hyperthyroidism. Prospective prediction of ophthalmopathy was tested in an independent validation cohort of 18 hyperthyroidism patients and some 17 patients who later progressed to ophthalmopathy. For training and testing, the roughly 97 patients in the discovery cohort were randomly divided in a 7:3 ratio. The study also compared thyroid tissue and blood T-cell repertoires from 5 to 7 Graves' hyperthyroidism patients. After sampling, hyperthyroidism patients received methimazole starting at 30 mg daily, and ophthalmopathy patients received high-dose intravenous methylprednisolone. TCR Vbeta CDR3 sequencing of 135 peripheral blood samples (over 40 ophthalmopathy, 75 hyperthyroidism and approximately 17 progressor patients) is reported in the paper. Study-wide findings and limitations: Most expanded thyroid clonotypes (frequency above 0.001) were also found in blood, which suggests that blood repertoires may mirror thyroid immune responses. In validation, the model predicted progression to ophthalmopathy with approximately 71% sensitivity and 72% to 85% specificity, a median of roughly seven months before onset. Sample size was not statistically predetermined, and investigators were not blinded to group allocation. In cross-validation, a model built on a 13 V-J signature told ophthalmopathy apart from stable hyperthyroidism with just under 90% sensitivity and roughly 81% specificity, and in testing the same model reached 80%/75%.

The TCR beta CDR3 regions were amplified from RNA transcripts. The first round of RT-PCR for the TCR CDR3 was performed with the HTBI primer set and the Qiagen OneStep RT-PCR kit. Libraries were constructed in a second round of multiplex PCR, after which size selection and purification were carried out. Sequencing of the libraries was done on an Illumina HiSeq2000 using paired-end 100 bp reads. The published analysis was carried out like this. Raw data were processed with SOAPnuke, discarding reads with adapters, uncalled bases, mean Phred below 15, or no exact constant-primer or identifier match. High-quality paired reads were merged using COPE v1.2.5, and each unique nucleotide sequence was defined as a clonotype. MiTCR v1.1 was used to align the clonotypes against IMGT TRBV, TRBD and TRBJ reference segments. The analysis included only V-J combinations with a frequency above 0.0001, which together covered 99% to 99.2% of the repertoires. The TCS score was defined as F50 (clonal expansion) divided by E x V (chaos), with BLOSUM62-based TCRdist calculated between CDR3 peptides within each V-J. Welch's t-statistics and random forest reduced fewer than 600 V-J features to 10 to 15, which were used in a naive Bayes classifier (R e1071). The Morisita-Horn index was used to measure how similar the thyroid and blood repertoires were. In-frame beta chains were kept once TCRdb had trimmed the public reads at Q25 with fastp and called clones with MiXCR. CDR3 protein sequences are deduplicated, and each keeps its most common genes and DNA. The V and J calls follow TCRdb's processing rather than the paper's. The sample records about 570,000 distinct CDR3 sequences, about half of which are singletons. In total, the top ten clones hold around 17% of the sample.

The study excluded patients with uncontrolled infections, other autoimmune diseases, pregnancy or lactation. Diagnoses were established on the basis of clinical symptoms, serum thyroxine and TRAb, thyroid ultrasound, and orbital computed tomography. Total RNA was extracted with Trizol reagent, and quality was checked on an Agilent 2100 Bioanalyzer. Material: peripheral blood or thyroid tissue (not recorded which). The chain joins TRBV5-1 to TRBJ2-7, with TRBD2 tentatively as D gene (5 bases match). The source is an adult woman with Graves' disease, either hyperthyroidism or ophthalmopathy (not recorded which). The CDR3 in this case is CASSLDGVGEQYF. DNA sequence: TGCGCCAGCAGCTTAGACGGGGTTGGCGAGCAGTACTTC.